This T cell receptor (beta chain) appears in the sequencing data of a study of blood T cell repertoires in COVID-19. On the study more broadly: Sample material is recorded as cDNA or gDNA derived from T cells, B-cell-depleted T cells, or PBMCs.

Profiling relied on immunoSEQ multiplex PCR, and the TCRdb table lists in-frame clones only, not all of them. There are 45,000 to 50,000 clones in the sample; approximately 87% occur only once, and around a tenth lies in the top ten. Deletions cut 0 bases from V and 2 bases from J, with 15 bases between. The germline gives CDR1 LGHDT, CDR2 YNNKEL (reference sequence). The CDR3 contains 17 residues. The clonotype comes from a human donor in a cohort sampled during active COVID-19. This chain uses TRBV3-1 (or the pseudogene TRBV3-2) with TRBJ2-3; D perhaps matches TRBD2 (5 bases). The sequencing input was peripheral blood. CDR3 loop: CASSQDVWRPYTDTQYF. CDR3 coding DNA: TGTGCCAGCAGCCAAGACGTCTGGAGGCCTTACACAGATACGCAGTATTTT.